One and the same sample provided the 27 T cell receptor beta chains below, sequenced in a study of blood T cell repertoires in COVID-19 (TCRdb year 2020). Preparation of the library involved the immunoSEQ multiplex PCR assay. Drawn from immuneACCESS, this table holds only the in-frame rearrangements with V and J called that TCRdb kept. Clones are partly lost; checked studies trace under half to an unresolved V gene and leave the rest unexplained. Counted in this sample were 350,000 or so clones; 92% of them appeared once. The ten most abundant clones make up roughly 18% of the sample. Material: PBMCs or T cells enriched from blood (not recorded which). These receptors all stem from a woman under 40 who had recovered from COVID-19.

The CDR3 DNA reads as TGTGCCAGTAGTATCCCGGGGGGGTTCGAGCAGTTCTTC. Protein: CASSIPGGFEQFF. The V gene is TRBV19, the J gene TRBJ2-1; TRBD2 agrees at 8 bases. This CDR3 has 13 amino acids. V gave up 3 bases and J gave up 10 bases; unmatched junction bases: 5. Germline values: CDR1 LNHDA, CDR2 SQIVND (reference sequence).

This sequence joins TRBV27 and TRBJ1-1; TRBD1 aligns across 9 bases. Germline CDR1 is MNHEY and CDR2 is SMNVEV (reference sequence). This CDR3 contains 15 residues. The V and J ends lost 8 bases and 4 bases, in that order; junction bases with no gene match: 11. CDR3 DNA: TGTGCCAGCGGACATCCACAGGGGGCGGTCACTGAAGCTTTCTTT. Its translation: CASGHPQGAVTEAFF.

The chain couples TRBV30 to TRBJ2-7, with D possibly being TRBD1 (5 bases). The V gene's germline CDR1 is GTSNPN and CDR2 SVGIG (reference sequence). V was cut by 2 bases and J by 6 bases, with 11 bases left in between. The CDR3 runs to 12 residues. The CDR3 here is CAWSPQVGEQYF. Here the CDR3 DNA reads TGTGCCTGGAGTCCACAGGTGGGCGAGCAGTACTTC.

This chain links TRBV7-2 with TRBJ1-5; D is ambiguous. Trimming pared 6 bases from V and 6 bases from J, leaving 12 bases between. CDR1 SGHTA and CDR2 FQGNSA come from the germline V gene. The CDR3 spans 13 residues. The DNA for the CDR3 is TGTGCCAGCAGTCTGATAGAGAGTCAGCCCCAGCATTTT. This gives the protein CASSLIESQPQHF.

This chain links TRBV28 with TRBJ1-6, with D possibly matching TRBD1 (6 bases). The CDR3 sequence is 16 residues long. Deletions cut 5 bases from V and 5 bases from J, with 16 bases between. Germline-derived CDR1 and CDR2 are MDHEN and SYDVKM. CDR3 DNA sequence: TGTGCCAGCAGTAACAGAACCGGGACACATAATTCACCCCTCCACTTT. Translated: CASSNRTGTHNSPLHF. Full variable domain (rest looked up from reference TRBV28 and TRBJ1-6): DVKVTQSSRYLVKRTGEKVFLECVQDMDHENMFWYRQDPGLGLRLIYFSYDVKMKEKGDIPEGYSVSREKKERFSLILESASTNQTSMYLCASSNRTGTHNSPLHFGNGTRLTVT.

Concerning this clone itself: Other DNA sequences in this specimen translate into the identical CDR3. The chain couples TRBV4-3 to TRBJ2-1, with D uncertain. The germline gives CDR1 LGHNA, CDR2 YSLEER. The CDR3 is 15 amino acids. Trimming pared 0 bases from V and 7 bases from J, leaving 13 bases between. This CDR3 is CASSQDGNRLNEQFF. The CDR3, as DNA: TGCGCCAGCAGCCAAGATGGAAACAGATTAAATGAGCAGTTCTTC.

This chain connects TRBV13 to TRBJ2-5; D might be TRBD2 (5 bases). The V gene's germline CDR1 is PRHDT and CDR2 FYEKMQ (reference sequence). V was trimmed by 5 bases and J by 0 bases, leaving 7 bases between them. The CDR3 is 13 residues long. CDR3 sequence reads: CASSLTNQETQYF. Here the CDR3 DNA reads TGTGCCAGCAGCCTGACTAACCAAGAGACCCAGTACTTC.

The J gene is TRBJ1-2, the V gene TRBV28; TRBD1 is a possible D gene (5 bases). The CDR3 sequence is 12 residues long. Germline V gene data show CDR1 as MDHEN and CDR2 as SYDVKM. V dropped 3 bases and J dropped 6 bases, with 8 bases sitting between them. In DNA form, the CDR3 reads TGTGCCAGCAGTTTTTGGGGGGATGGCTACACCTTC. Its protein product is CASSFWGDGYTF.

V is TRBV2 and J is TRBJ2-2; D gene ambiguous. The V and J ends lost 2 bases and 4 bases respectively, with 11 bases between them. CDR1 and CDR2 from the germline V gene are SNHLY and FYNNEI. The CDR3 totals 15 residues. The CDR3 DNA reads as TGTGCCAGCAGTGAATACTCGGTCTCCACCGGGGAGCTGTTTTTT. Translating gives CASSEYSVSTGELFF.

V usage is TRBV6-4 and J usage is TRBJ2-2; D may be TRBD2 (6 bases). This CDR3 spans 13 amino acids. Germline-derived CDR1 and CDR2 are MRHNA and SNTAGT. V dropped 5 bases and J dropped 6 bases, with 10 bases sitting between them. The CDR3 loop is CASSWDSAGELFF. Written as DNA, the CDR3 is TGTGCCAGCAGTTGGGACTCCGCCGGGGAGCTGTTTTTT.

This clone was counted a single time. V usage is TRBV6-5 and J usage is TRBJ1-1; D may be TRBD1 (6 bases). Germline V gives CDR1 MNHEY, CDR2 SVGAGI. V was trimmed by 0 bases and J by 3 bases, leaving 11 bases between them. The CDR3 runs 15 residues. The CDR3 protein is CASSYSPGVDTEAFF. The CDR3 DNA follows: TGTGCCAGCAGTTACTCGCCAGGGGTGGACACTGAAGCTTTCTTT.

The chain couples TRBV9 to TRBJ2-3, with D perhaps matching TRBD2 (6 bases). V lost 3 bases to trimming and J lost 2 bases, with 22 bases between them. Germline values: CDR1 SGDLS, CDR2 YYNGEE. This CDR3 comprises 18 residues. The CDR3 sequence: CASSGDLGAGSYTDTQYF. Here the CDR3 DNA reads TGTGCCAGCAGCGGAGACCTGGGTGCGGGGTCCTACACAGATACGCAGTATTTT.

The chain couples TRBV7-8 to TRBJ2-7; TRBD1 aligns across 7 bases. CDR1 and CDR2 from the germline V gene are SGHVS and FQNEAQ. Germline trimming cut 6 bases from V and 2 bases from J; bases unmatched to any gene: 4. This CDR3 contains 13 residues. CDR3 bases: TGTGCCAGCAGAGGGGGCAACCCCTACGAGCAGTACTTC. Its protein is CASRGGNPYEQYF.

V is TRBV18 and J is TRBJ2-7; D might be TRBD2 (6 bases). The CDR3 runs to 13 residues. Germline loops: CDR1 KGHSH, CDR2 LQKENI. V was clipped by 2 bases and J by 3 bases, with 8 bases between them. CDR3 amino acids: CASSPGGHYEQYF. CDR3 DNA sequence: TGTGCCAGCTCACCAGGAGGGCACTACGAGCAGTACTTC.

This clone has just one count. V usage is TRBV28 and J usage is TRBJ1-5; 8 bases match TRBD1. In germline, CDR1 is MDHEN, CDR2 SYDVKM. This CDR3 contains 18 residues. After removal of 7 bases from V and 0 bases from J, the junction contained 14 bases not matched to a gene. This CDR3 reads CASTVYRGTPPSNQPQHF. In nucleotides, the CDR3 is TGTGCCAGCACTGTATACAGGGGGACCCCCCCTAGCAATCAGCCCCAGCATTTT.

The chain links TRBV27 to TRBJ2-4; 8 bases map to TRBD1. V shed 5 bases and J 0 bases; nucleotides not matched to a gene: 12. This CDR3 is built from 18 residues. CDR1 is MNHEY and CDR2 is SMNVEV in the germline V gene (reference sequence). This CDR3 reads CASSPQRGQGLAKNIQYF. The DNA of the CDR3 is TGTGCCAGCAGTCCCCAGCGAGGACAGGGACTAGCCAAAAACATTCAGTACTTC.

There are a few counts of this clone. Additional DNA sequences in this sample encode the identical CDR3. The chain combines TRBV7-2 with TRBJ2-7; the D gene is possibly TRBD1 (5 bases). The CDR3 runs 12 residues. Germline CDR1 SGHTA, CDR2 FQGNSA. V was clipped by 2 bases and J by 3 bases, with 5 bases between them. This CDR3 is CASSLQGYEQYF. The CDR3 bases are TGTGCCAGCAGCTTACAGGGCTACGAGCAGTACTTC.

The chain couples TRBV28 to TRBJ1-1; 7 bases agree with TRBD1. This CDR3 has 17 residues. V shed 6 bases and J 1 base; nucleotides not matched to a gene: 14. Per germline, CDR1 MDHEN and CDR2 SYDVKM. The CDR3 region is CASRSSRLRGRNTEAFF. Here the CDR3 DNA reads TGTGCCAGCAGGTCGAGCCGCCTAAGGGGGCGGAACACTGAAGCTTTCTTT.

V gene TRBV7-2 combines with J gene TRBJ2-5; 8 positions match TRBD2. The trim removed 4 bases at V and 2 bases at J, leaving 9 bases unmatched. The CDR3 contains 16 residues. The germline V gene encodes CDR1 SGHTA and CDR2 FQGNSA. The CDR3 loop is CASSSGTSREQETQYF. The CDR3 DNA reads TGTGCCAGCAGCTCCGGGACTAGTCGGGAACAAGAGACCCAGTACTTC.

V gene TRBV18 combines with J gene TRBJ2-5; 10 bases line up with TRBD1. This CDR3 has 15 residues. Germline assignment: CDR1 KGHSH and CDR2 LQKENI. The V gene end was trimmed by 4 bases and the J gene end by 3 bases; junction bases not matched to a gene: 5. The CDR3: CASSRDRGPKETQYF. CDR3 coding DNA: TGTGCCAGCTCACGAGACAGGGGGCCCAAAGAGACCCAGTACTTC.

The V gene is TRBV19, the J gene TRBJ2-1, with D possibly matching TRBD2 (6 bases). CDR1 is LNHDA, CDR2 SQIVND, per germline (reference sequence). There are 19 residues in the CDR3. V lost 0 bases, J lost 6 bases, and 24 bases lay in between. CDR3 in DNA: TGTGCCAGTAGTATAGATTTTATTTTGGACTACGCCCTTCCCAATGAGCAGTTCTTC. It encodes CASSIDFILDYALPNEQFF.

This sequence joins TRBV7-9 and TRBJ1-2, with 9 bases identical to TRBD1. This CDR3 is built from 18 residues. Per germline, CDR1 SEHNR and CDR2 FQNEAQ (reference sequence). Losses at the gene ends were 1 base for V and 6 bases for J; bases not matched to a gene: 15. DNA of the CDR3: TGTGCCAGCAGCTTAGGAGGGGGACAGGGTTCTCACTTGGATGGCTACACCTTC. Translating it yields CASSLGGGQGSHLDGYTF.

The V call is TRBV2, the J call TRBJ2-5; 14 bases line up with TRBD2. This CDR3 has 15 amino acids. The J segment lost 0 bases and the V segment lost 9 bases, leaving 3 bases of the junction unmatched. The germline V gene has CDR1 SNHLY and CDR2 FYNNEI. The CDR3 DNA is TGTGCCAGTCGACTAGCGGGAGGGTACCAAGAGACCCAGTACTTC. Its protein product is CASRLAGGYQETQYF. Variable domain in full (rest from reference TRBV2 and TRBJ2-5): EPEVTQTPSHQVTQMGQEVILRCVPISNHLYFYWYRQILGQKVEFLVSFYNNEISEKSEIFDDQFSVERPDGSNFTLKIRSTKLEDSAMYFCASRLAGGYQETQYFGPGTRLLVL.

The gene calls are TRBV11-3 and TRBJ1-1, with TRBD1 identical over 7 bases. CDR1 SGHNT and CDR2 YENEEA come from the germline V gene. V was clipped by 5 bases and J by 4 bases; unmatched bases: 7. The CDR3 contains 14 residues. Here the CDR3 DNA reads TGTGCCAGCAGCCCAATGAACAGGGGCACTGAAGCTTTCTTT. Its protein is CASSPMNRGTEAFF.

The chain employs TRBV6-4 and TRBJ1-2; 12 nucleotides align to TRBD1. The ends lost 7 bases at V and 7 bases at J; junction bases unmatched: 7. This CDR3 is built from 14 residues. Per the germline V gene, CDR1 is MRHNA and CDR2 is SNTAGT. The DNA for the CDR3 is TGTGCCAGCAAGGGACAGGGGGCAACGGGTGGCTACACCTTC. Translating it yields CASKGQGATGGYTF.

The rearrangement uses TRBV5-1 and TRBJ2-3, with 9 nucleotides matching TRBD2. V was clipped by 1 base and J by 2 bases; unmatched bases: 5. Germline lookup yields CDR1 SGHRS and CDR2 YFSETQ. This CDR3 is built from 16 residues. The CDR3 coding sequence is TGCGCCAGCAGCTTGTACCTAGCGGGACACACAGATACGCAGTATTTT. This gives the protein CASSLYLAGHTDTQYF.

This chain uses TRBV27 with TRBJ1-5, with 7 bases fitting TRBD1. Germline V gene sequence: CDR1 MNHEY, CDR2 SMNVEV (reference sequence). Germline trimming cut 5 bases from V and 0 bases from J; bases unmatched to any gene: 4. The CDR3 has 15 amino acids. The CDR3 region is CASSAGTASNQPQHF. CDR3 nucleotide sequence: TGTGCCAGCAGTGCCGGGACAGCTAGCAATCAGCCCCAGCATTTT.